This T cell receptor beta chain was sequenced during a study of blood T cell dynamics during melanoma immunotherapy. Study-wide context: Standard first-line treatment here was pembrolizumab or nivolumab plus ipilimumab in metastatic melanoma.

Time point in this sample: pre-treatment baseline. Patients had no prior systemic cancer treatment, immunosuppressants or other active cancers. Each bulk PBMC sample had roughly 400 ng DNA loaded. Generated by immunoSEQ multiplex PCR, the TCRdb table keeps only in-frame clones and is missing some. The table shows 5,500 to 8,500 clones, with approximately 80% occurring only once. The germline V and J ends were trimmed by 8 bases and 10 bases, with 6 bases remaining between them. Germline V lookup: CDR1 MNHNS, CDR2 SASEGT. This CDR3 contains 9 residues. The chain has TRBV6-1 and TRBJ1-5; unclear D gene. This receptor was identified in a human donor with melanoma. Some clones in this sample may be carry-over from other donors' samples. Sequencing was performed on blood, taken from a patient treated with checkpoint blockade. CDR3 bases: TGTGCCAGCTCGTTTCCCCAGCATTTT. It encodes CASSFPQHF.